The clone carrying this TCR beta chain was picked up many times. What it binds is not known. The sample belongs to a study of Graves' ophthalmopathy and Graves' hyperthyroidism. Study overall: Over 18 months of follow-up, stable hyperthyroidism required that no ophthalmopathy appear. Study results and caveats: Its predictions of ophthalmopathy progression gave the model over 70% sensitivity and 72% to 80% specificity.

Only newly diagnosed hyperthyroidism patients aged 18 to 65, with under 2 months' duration, were enrolled. The germline V gene has CDR1 SNHLY and CDR2 FYNNEI. V was clipped by 5 bases and J by 7 bases, with 12 bases between them. The CDR3 is made up of 13 amino acids. TCR beta CDR3 regions were amplified from RNA transcripts. The authors performed first-round RT-PCR with HTBI primers and then a second-round multiplex PCR. TCRdb recomputed calls from the multiplex PCR reads with MiXCR, one row per CDR3 protein. The repertoire holds about 1.1 million distinct CDR3 sequences, about 40% seen once, with 11% in the top ten.

Material: peripheral blood or thyroid tissue (not recorded which). The clonotype was recovered from an adult man with Graves' hyperthyroidism. The chain recombines TRBV2 with TRBJ1-5; a weak D match, TRBD1 (6 bases). The CDR3 here is CASSTGSRQPQHF. The CDR3 DNA sequence: TGTGCCAGCAGTACAGGGTCGCGGCAGCCCCAGCATTTT.